The clone carrying this TCR beta chain was counted ten times or more. Its target is unknown. The data were obtained in a study of CD8 T cells in ankylosing spondylitis. Study-level points and caveats: There was a TCR beta motif, made of 7 to 9 highly homologous variants, that appeared characteristic of ankylosing spondylitis blood.

Germline CDR1 SGHDN, CDR2 FVKESK. The CDR3 length is 16 residues. With V trimmed by 5 bases and J by 0 bases, 5 bases remained unmatched. With molecular barcodes, quantitative 5'-RACE was used to make the TCR beta libraries. TCRdb re-called the 5' RACE reads with MiXCR, one entry per CDR3 protein. The data show fewer than 450,000 distinct CDR3 sequences, 17% seen once. V is TRBV14 and J is TRBJ2-1; TRBD2 matches at 9 bases. The TCR sequence derives from a male donor with ankylosing spondylitis. Sequencing was done on a sample of blood, either unsorted or a sorted T cell fraction (not recorded which). CDR3 nucleotides: TGTGCCAGCAGCGCGCATAGCGGGAGCTCCTACAATGAGCAGTTCTTC. It is translated as CASSAHSGSSYNEQFF.